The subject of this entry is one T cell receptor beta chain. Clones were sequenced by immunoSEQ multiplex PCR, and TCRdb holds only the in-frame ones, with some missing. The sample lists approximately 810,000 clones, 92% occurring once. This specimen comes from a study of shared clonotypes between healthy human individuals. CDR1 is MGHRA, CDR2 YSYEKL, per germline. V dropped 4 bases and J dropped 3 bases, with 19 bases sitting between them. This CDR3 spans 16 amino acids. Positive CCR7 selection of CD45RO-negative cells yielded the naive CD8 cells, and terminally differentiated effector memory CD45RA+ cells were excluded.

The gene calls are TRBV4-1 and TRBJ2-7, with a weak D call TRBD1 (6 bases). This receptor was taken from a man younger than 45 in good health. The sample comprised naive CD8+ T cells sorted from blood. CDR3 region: CASSLSTSTGIYEQYF. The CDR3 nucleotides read TGCGCCAGCAGCCTAAGTACGAGCACAGGGATCTACGAGCAGTACTTC.